The clone carrying this TCR beta chain was recorded a few times. Its antigen is unidentified. The study included ophthalmopathy patients with Clinical Activity Score at least 3, NOSPECS grade at least 4 and duration under 3 months. The CDR3 sequence is 15 residues long. V was cut by 5 bases and J by 1 base, with 12 bases left in between. Germline assignment: CDR1 LNHNV and CDR2 YYDKDF (reference sequence). These data come from a study of T cells in Graves' hyperthyroidism and ophthalmopathy. It was RNA transcripts that yielded the amplified TCR beta CDR3 regions. First-round RT-PCR with HTBI primers amplified the TCR CDR3 region. Using its own MiXCR run on the multiplex PCR reads, TCRdb lists one record per CDR3 protein. The repertoire holds roughly 530,000 distinct CDR3 sequences, with under 20% as singletons. Study observations and caveats: Ophthalmopathy was separated from stable hyperthyroidism by a 13 V-J model. Prediction of ophthalmopathy progression came a median around 6.1 months pre-onset. Blood samples included most of the expanded thyroid clonotypes exceeding 0.001.

The TCR was taken from a woman aged 18-30 years with Graves' ophthalmopathy. The specimen was blood. The chain joins TRBV15 to TRBJ1-5; D may be TRBD1 (5 bases). In nucleotides, the CDR3 is TGTGCCACCAGCGCAGGGCCAGGGAGCAATCAGCCCCAGCATTTT. Translation gives CATSAGPGSNQPQHF. Using reference TRBV15 and TRBJ1-5 for the parts outside the CDR3, the full variable domain is DAMVIQNPRYQVTQFGKPVTLSCSQTLNHNVMYWYQQKSSQAPKLLFHYYDKDFNNEADTPDNFQSRRPNTSFCFLDIRSPGLGDTAMYLCATSAGPGSNQPQHFGDGTRLSIL.